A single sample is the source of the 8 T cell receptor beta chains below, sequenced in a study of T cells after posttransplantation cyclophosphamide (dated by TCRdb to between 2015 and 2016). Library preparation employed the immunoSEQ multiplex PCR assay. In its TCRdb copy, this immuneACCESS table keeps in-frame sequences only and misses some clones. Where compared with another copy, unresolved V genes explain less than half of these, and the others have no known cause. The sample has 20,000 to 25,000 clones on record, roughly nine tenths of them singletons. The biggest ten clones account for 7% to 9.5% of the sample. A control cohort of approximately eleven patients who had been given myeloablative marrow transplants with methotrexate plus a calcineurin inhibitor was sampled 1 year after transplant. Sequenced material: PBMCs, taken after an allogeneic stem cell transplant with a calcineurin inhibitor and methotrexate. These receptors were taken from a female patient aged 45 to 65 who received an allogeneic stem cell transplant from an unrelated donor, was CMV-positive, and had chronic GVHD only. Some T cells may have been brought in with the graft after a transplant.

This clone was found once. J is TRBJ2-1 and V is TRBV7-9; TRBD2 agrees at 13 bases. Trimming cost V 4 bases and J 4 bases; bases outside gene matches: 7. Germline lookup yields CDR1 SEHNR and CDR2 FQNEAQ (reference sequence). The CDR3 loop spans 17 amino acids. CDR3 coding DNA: TGTGCCAGCAGCTCGGGACTAGCGGGACGGAGGTACAATGAGCAGTTCTTC. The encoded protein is CASSSGLAGRRYNEQFF. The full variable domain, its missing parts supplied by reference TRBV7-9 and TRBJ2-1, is DTGVSQNPRHKITKRGQNVTFRCDPISEHNRLYWYRQTLGQGPEFLTYFQNEAQLEKSRLLSDRFSAERPKGSFSTLEIQRTEQGDSAMYLCASSSGLAGRRYNEQFFGPGTRLTVL.

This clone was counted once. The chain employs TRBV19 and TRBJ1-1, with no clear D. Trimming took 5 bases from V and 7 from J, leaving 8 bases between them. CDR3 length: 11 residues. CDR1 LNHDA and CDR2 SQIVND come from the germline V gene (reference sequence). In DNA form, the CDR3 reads TGTGCCAGTAGTGCACGGGTTGAAGCTTTCTTT. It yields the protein CASSARVEAFF. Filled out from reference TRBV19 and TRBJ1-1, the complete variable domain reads DGGITQSPKYLFRKEGQNVTLSCEQNLNHDAMYWYRQDPGQGLRLIYYSQIVNDFQKGDIAEGYSVSREKKESFPLTVTSAQKNPTAFYLCASSARVEAFFGQGTRLTVV.

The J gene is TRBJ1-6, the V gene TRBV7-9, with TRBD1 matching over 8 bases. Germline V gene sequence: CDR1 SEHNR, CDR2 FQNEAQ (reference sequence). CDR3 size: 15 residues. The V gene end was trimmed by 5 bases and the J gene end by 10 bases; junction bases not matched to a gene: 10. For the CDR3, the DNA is TGTGCCAGCAGCACTGGGACAGGTGGTTACTCACCCCTCCACTTT. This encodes CASSTGTGGYSPLHF. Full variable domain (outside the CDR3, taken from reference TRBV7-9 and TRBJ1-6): DTGVSQNPRHKITKRGQNVTFRCDPISEHNRLYWYRQTLGQGPEFLTYFQNEAQLEKSRLLSDRFSAERPKGSFSTLEIQRTEQGDSAMYLCASSTGTGGYSPLHFGNGTRLTVT.

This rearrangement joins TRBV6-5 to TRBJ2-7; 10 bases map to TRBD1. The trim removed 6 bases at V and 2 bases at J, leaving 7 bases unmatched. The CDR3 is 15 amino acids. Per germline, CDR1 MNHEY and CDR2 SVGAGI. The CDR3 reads CASSQGQGRTYEQYF. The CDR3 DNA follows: TGTGCCAGCAGCCAGGGACAGGGGAGAACCTACGAGCAGTACTTC.

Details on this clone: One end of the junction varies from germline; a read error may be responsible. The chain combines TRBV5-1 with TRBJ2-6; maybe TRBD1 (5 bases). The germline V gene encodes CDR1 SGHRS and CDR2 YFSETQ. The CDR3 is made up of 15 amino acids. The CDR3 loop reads CASSLDWGGANVLTF. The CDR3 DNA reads TGCGCCAGCAGCTTGGATTGGGGTGGGGCCAATGTCCTGACTTTC.

The CDR3 coding sequence is TGTGCCACCAGCAGGCCCCTCGGGGGGCCGAACACTGAAGCTTTCTTT. This sequence encodes CATSRPLGGPNTEAFF. The rearrangement uses TRBV15 and TRBJ1-1; D may be TRBD1 (6 bases). Germline values: CDR1 LNHNV, CDR2 YYDKDF (reference sequence). The CDR3 loop spans 16 amino acids. The V end was cut by 3 bases, the J end by 1 base, with 15 bases between.

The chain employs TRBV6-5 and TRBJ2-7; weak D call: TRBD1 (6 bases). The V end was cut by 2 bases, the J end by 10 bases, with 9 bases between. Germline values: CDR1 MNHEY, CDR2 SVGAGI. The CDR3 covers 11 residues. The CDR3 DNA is TGTGCCAGCAGTTACACAGGGCGTCAGTACTTC. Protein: CASSYTGRQYF.

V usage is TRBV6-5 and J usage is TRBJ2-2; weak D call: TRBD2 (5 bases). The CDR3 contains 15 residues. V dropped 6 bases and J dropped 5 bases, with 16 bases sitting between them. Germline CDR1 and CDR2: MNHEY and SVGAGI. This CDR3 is CASRLGSAATGELFF. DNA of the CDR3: TGTGCCAGCAGATTAGGGAGCGCGGCGACCGGGGAGCTGTTTTTT.